This T cell receptor (beta chain) was sequenced in a study of human T cells and chemical hapten exposure. V was trimmed by 4 bases and J by 3 bases, leaving 13 bases between them. Germline V lookup: CDR1 SEHNR, CDR2 FQNEAQ (reference sequence). The CDR3 runs 14 residues. The time point was: healthy volunteer bleed at 6 weeks. The total RNA was obtained from whole blood that was not fractionated. TCRdb re-called the RACE reads with MiXCR, one entry per CDR3 protein. The sample yields around 65,000 distinct CDR3 sequences, roughly 6.1% seen once. The specimen was whole blood. The chain couples TRBV7-9 to TRBJ2-7; possible D gene TRBD2, 5 bases. This TCR derives from a female donor in good health. Some clones in this sample may be carry-over from other donors' samples. The CDR3 sequence is CASSSSGLRYEQYF. CDR3 coding DNA: TGTGCCAGCAGCTCCAGCGGACTCCGCTACGAGCAGTACTTC.